The T cell receptor beta chain under discussion was sequenced for a study of T cells after posttransplantation cyclophosphamide. On the day of bone marrow donation, the related graft donor provided peripheral blood. CDR1 is WNHNN and CDR2 is SYGVQD in the germline V gene (reference sequence). This CDR3 has 14 amino acids. V shed 6 bases and J 12 bases; nucleotides not matched to a gene: 6. General observations from the study: Skin or GI-infiltrating T cells shared few TRB sequences with blood. Donor-recipient repertoire similarity was low at 1-2 months, rising over year one.

Produced via immunoSEQ multiplex PCR; TCRdb's table is partial and in-frame only. The repertoire consists of fewer than 35,000 clones, none detected only once. There are a few counts of this clone. The antigen is not known. Sequencing was performed on PBMCs. This TCR was recovered from a woman aged 55-75 years in good health, CMV-negative, and a related stem cell transplant donor. This rearrangement joins TRBV10-1 to TRBJ2-1; TRBD2 matches 15 bases. CDR3 DNA: TGCGCCAGCAGCAGGGGACTAGCGGGGGGTTGGCAGTTCTTC. Protein sequence: CASSRGLAGGWQFF.